This T cell receptor beta chain was recovered during a study of blood T cells in healthy people across ages. Study results and limitations: Among long-lived donors, naive CD4+ cells were more numerous and diversity higher than in aged donors.

CDR3 size: 14 residues. Germline CDR1 reads SGHAT; CDR2 reads FQNNGV. The V and J ends lost 3 bases and 5 bases respectively, with 13 bases between them. In each sample, at least 6.5 million PBMCs were isolated. With a J-beta primer mix and a sample-barcoded 5' primer, a second PCR ran about 7 to 12 cycles. Using its own MiXCR run on the 5' RACE reads, TCRdb lists one record per CDR3 protein. Of 700,000 or so distinct CDR3 sequences in the sample, roughly 20% are singletons; the top ten hold around 22%. For this clonotype: Its antigen remains unknown.

Specimen: blood. The chain couples TRBV11-2 to TRBJ2-5; tentative D call: TRBD2 (5 bases). The sequence came from a man aged 65-85 years in good health. This CDR3 is CASSFGAVFETQYF. CDR3 DNA: TGTGCCAGCAGCTTCGGAGCGGTGTTCGAGACCCAGTACTTC.